A selection of T cell receptor beta chains follows, all from one sample in a study of blood T cells in healthy people across ages. MiXCR, applied by TCRdb to the 5' RACE reads, yields one record per CDR3 protein. The sample yields hundreds of thousands of distinct CDR3 sequences, about 40% seen once. Sequencing was done on a sample of blood. The receptors were gathered from an older woman in good health. Both conserved end residues are part of each CDR3. Each record gives: V gene, D gene, J gene, clone size, CDR3 protein, CDR3 DNA. The D gene is left open where the match is weak. Size is omitted from some rows. Given values are once, few, many or a class for expanded clones.

TRBV6-5	NA	TRBJ2-5	NA	CASSYYAGRQETQYF	TGTGCCAGCAGTTACTATGCGGGACGTCAAGAGACCCAGTACTTC
TRBV6-5	TRBD2	TRBJ2-7	few	CASTGTSGSYEQYF	TGTGCCAGCACAGGGACTAGCGGCTCCTACGAGCAGTACTTC
TRBV20-1	TRBD1	TRBJ2-5	NA	CSASDRGETQYF	TGCAGTGCTAGCGACAGGGGAGAGACCCAGTACTTC
TRBV29-1	NA	TRBJ2-5	many	CSVVRGVIQETQYF	TGCAGCGTTGTTAGGGGGGTGATCCAAGAGACCCAGTACTTC
TRBV11-2	NA	TRBJ2-7	NA	CASAKTPDGPEQYF	TGTGCCAGCGCGAAAACCCCCGATGGACCCGAGCAGTACTTC
TRBV7-3	NA	TRBJ2-3	few	CASSHTGTDTQYF	TGTGCCAGCAGCCATACAGGGACAGATACGCAGTATTTT
TRBV7-7	TRBD2	TRBJ2-3	once	CASSSGGGSTDTQYF	TGTGCTAGCAGTTCTGGCGGGGGAAGCACAGATACGCAGTATTTT
TRBV20-1	NA	TRBJ2-1	few	CSARVPSGRVSNEQFF	TGCAGTGCTAGAGTCCCAAGCGGGCGTGTTTCCAATGAGCAGTTCTTC
TRBV4-2	NA	TRBJ2-1	many	CASSQDGINEQFF	TGTGCCAGCAGCCAAGACGGCATTAATGAGCAGTTCTTC
TRBV20-1	TRBD2	TRBJ2-7	NA	CSAPIAGVGHEQYF	TGCAGTGCTCCGATAGCGGGAGTGGGGCACGAGCAGTACTTC